This TCR beta chain was obtained from a study of graft-versus-host responses after intestinal transplantation. CDR1 is SGHRS and CDR2 is YFSETQ in the germline V gene. V was shortened by 0 bases and J by 7 bases, with 16 bases between the two germline ends. This CDR3 has 16 amino acids. Only in-frame clones appear in the TCRdb table, and some are missing; sequencing was by immunoSEQ multiplex PCR. The sample holds some 18,000 clones; approximately 92% are singletons and the top ten take 1.9%. The chain links TRBV5-1 to TRBJ2-2; the D is unclear. The material was PBMCs, obtained roughly 390 days after transplant. The clonotype was recovered from a human patient who received an intestinal transplant, so some T cells may come from the graft donor. The CDR3 loop is CASSLAVAQGVGELFF. The CDR3 DNA is TGCGCCAGCAGCTTGGCCGTCGCTCAAGGTGTCGGGGAGCTGTTTTTT.